In its sample, the clone carrying this T cell receptor (beta chain) was seen many times. Antigen: not known. This CDR3 has 16 amino acids. Germline V gene lookup returns CDR1 SNHLY and CDR2 FYNNEI. V lost 5 bases to trimming and J lost 7 bases; unmatched junction nucleotides: 9. Using RNA transcripts as the source, TCR beta CDR3 regions were amplified. Primed by the HTBI set, a first-round RT-PCR was run on the TCR CDR3. TCRdb used MiXCR to reprocess the multiplex PCR reads, holding one entry per CDR3 protein. The sample records some 620,000 distinct CDR3 sequences, roughly 17% being singletons. The data stem from a study of T cells in Graves' hyperthyroidism and ophthalmopathy. General study points: The model predicted ophthalmopathy a median roughly 6.3 months before onset.

Sequencing was done on a sample of blood. V gene TRBV2 combines with J gene TRBJ1-6; 9 bases line up with TRBD1. This clonotype was obtained from a woman aged 25-40 years with Graves' hyperthyroidism. CDR3 DNA: TGTGCCAGCAGTACCGGGACAGGGTTGCGGAATTCACCCCTCCACTTT. This codes for CASSTGTGLRNSPLHF.